The 13 T cell receptor beta chains presented below share a single source sample, sequenced in a study of shared clonotypes between healthy human individuals. Naive CD8 populations comprised CD45RO-negative cells positively selected for CCR7, excluding terminally differentiated effector memory CD45RA+ cells. Generated by immunoSEQ multiplex PCR, the TCRdb table keeps only in-frame clones and is missing some. The sample consists of roughly 2.1 million clones, about 92% of them appearing once. Material for sequencing was naive CD8+ T cells from PBMCs. These receptors were obtained from a man younger than 35 in good health. Some clones in this sample may be carry-over from other donors' samples.

The CDR3 DNA follows: TGCGCCAGCAGCTCCCGGGGTGAAGAGACCCAGTACTTC. This translates into CASSSRGEETQYF. V gene TRBV5-1 combines with J gene TRBJ2-5, with D maybe TRBD2 (5 bases). V gave up 3 bases and J gave up 3 bases, with 9 bases separating them. Germline assignment: CDR1 SGHRS and CDR2 YFSETQ. The CDR3 is 13 amino acids.

This chain uses TRBV10-3 with TRBJ2-1; D unclear. V dropped 10 bases and J dropped 8 bases, with 24 bases sitting between them. CDR3 length: 15 amino acids. CDR1 ENHRY and CDR2 SYGVKD come from the germline V gene. CDR3 nucleotide sequence: TGTGCCACCACTGCTGTCGGAGAGTTTTTCGATGAGCAGTTCTTC. Encoded protein: CATTAVGEFFDEQFF.

The genes are TRBV25-1 and TRBJ1-4; tentatively, D is TRBD1 (5 bases). The CDR3 is made up of 15 amino acids. Germline loops: CDR1 MGHDK, CDR2 SYGVNS. Trimming pared 4 bases from V and 0 bases from J, leaving 9 bases between. CDR3 amino acids: CASSGGWATNEKLFF. The CDR3 DNA sequence: TGTGCCAGCAGTGGGGGCTGGGCAACTAATGAAAAACTGTTTTTT. The full variable domain, its missing parts supplied by reference TRBV25-1 and TRBJ1-4, is EADIYQTPRYLVIGTGKKITLECSQTMGHDKMYWYQQDPGMELHLIHYSYGVNSTEKGDLSSESTVSRIRTEHFPLTLESARPSHTSQYLCASSGGWATNEKLFFGSGTQLSVL.

In the case of this clone: At the DNA level, this CDR3 is encoded by other sequences in the same sample as well. This rearrangement joins TRBV4-3 to TRBJ2-1; D unclear. This CDR3 is built from 14 residues. CDR1 is LGHNA, CDR2 YSLEER, per germline. The germline V and J ends were trimmed by 0 bases and 4 bases, with 7 bases remaining between them. The CDR3 DNA is TGCGCCAGCAGCCAAGAGAGCTCTTACAATGAGCAGTTCTTC. This encodes CASSQESSYNEQFF.

The J gene is TRBJ2-2, the V gene TRBV19; 9 bases agree with TRBD1. The CDR3 loop spans 15 amino acids. Germline assignment: CDR1 LNHDA and CDR2 SQIVND (reference sequence). Germline trimming cut 4 bases from V and 3 bases from J; bases unmatched to any gene: 3. CDR3 sequence (DNA): TGTGCCAGTAGTAACCGGGACAGGGACACCGGGGAGCTGTTTTTT. Protein sequence: CASSNRDRDTGELFF.

The chain couples TRBV6-5 to TRBJ2-3, with 9 bases aligning to TRBD2. The V segment lost 6 bases and the J segment 2 bases; nucleotides outside the gene matches: 6. Germline assignment: CDR1 MNHEY and CDR2 SVGAGI. This CDR3 comprises 15 residues. Here the CDR3 reads CASRLLAGPTDTQYF. The CDR3 nucleotides read TGTGCCAGCAGGCTTCTAGCGGGACCCACAGATACGCAGTATTTT.

The chain joins TRBV29-1 to TRBJ1-2, with D possibly TRBD1 on 6 matching bases. V lost 6 bases, J lost 8 bases, and 28 bases lay in between. This CDR3 region has 16 residues. Germline-derived CDR1 and CDR2 are SQVTM and ANQGSEA. The CDR3 DNA is TGCAGCGTCGATAGATCTCTAAGGGACAAACTATGGGGCTACACCTTC. It codes for CSVDRSLRDKLWGYTF. Full variable domain (outside the CDR3, taken from reference TRBV29-1 and TRBJ1-2): SAVISQKPSRDICQRGTSLTIQCQVDSQVTMMFWYRQQPGQSLTLIATANQGSEATYESGFVIDKFPISRPNLTFSTLTVSNMSPEDSSIYLCSVDRSLRDKLWGYTFGSGTRLTVV.

The V call is TRBV10-3, the J call TRBJ2-1; 8 positions agree with TRBD1. This CDR3 spans 15 amino acids. After removal of 3 bases from V and 8 bases from J, the junction contained 9 bases not matched to a gene. Germline values: CDR1 ENHRY, CDR2 SYGVKD. The CDR3 DNA is TGTGCCATCAGTGAACCGGACAGGGACACGGATGAGCAGTTCTTC. Protein product: CAISEPDRDTDEQFF.

The chain has TRBV27 and TRBJ2-2; 12 positions agree with TRBD2. V shed 5 bases, J shed 2 bases, and the junction held 15 bases outside the gene matches. CDR1 is MNHEY and CDR2 is SMNVEV in the germline V gene (reference sequence). CDR3 size: 20 residues. CDR3 in amino acids: CASSLGGLAGRKINTGELFF. The DNA for the CDR3 is TGTGCCAGCAGTCTCGGGGGACTAGCGGGCAGGAAGATAAACACCGGGGAGCTGTTTTTT.

CDR3: CASSEMAGFYEQYF. As DNA, the CDR3 is TGTGCCAGCAGTGAAATGGCGGGTTTCTACGAGCAGTACTTC. The rearrangement links TRBV6-1 to TRBJ2-7, with D possibly matching TRBD2 (5 bases). From germline, CDR1 is MNHNS and CDR2 SASEGT. Trimming stripped 2 bases from V and 3 bases from J, with 11 bases between. The CDR3 is 14 amino acids.

This chain connects TRBV5-5 to TRBJ2-1; weak D call: TRBD2 (6 bases). V was pared by 2 bases and J by 4 bases, with 10 bases between. Germline assignment: CDR1 SGHKS and CDR2 YYEKEE (reference sequence). The CDR3 totals 14 residues. In nucleotides, the CDR3 is TGTGCCAGCAGCTTCACTAGCCTTTACAATGAGCAGTTCTTC. Translation gives CASSFTSLYNEQFF.

The chain has TRBV4-2 and TRBJ2-1; 7 nucleotides match TRBD2. V lost 1 base to trimming and J lost 6 bases; unmatched junction nucleotides: 3. CDR3 size: 14 residues. Germline CDR1 LGHNA, CDR2 YNFKEQ. CDR3 sequence (DNA): TGTGCCAGCAGCCAAGGCCGGGAGGTCAATGAGCAGTTCTTC. It yields the protein CASSQGREVNEQFF.

The chain is built from TRBV5-4 and TRBJ2-7; 7 bases fit TRBD2. Germline loops: CDR1 SGHNT, CDR2 YYREEE (reference sequence). Trimming took 3 bases from V and 3 from J; bases not matched to a gene: 9. The CDR3 extends over 15 amino acids. The CDR3 sequence is CASSSVGASGYEQYF. DNA of the CDR3: TGTGCCAGCAGCTCAGTTGGGGCTAGCGGCTACGAGCAGTACTTC.